The 18 T cell receptor beta chains presented below share a single source sample, sequenced in a study of shared clonotypes between healthy human individuals. Clones were sequenced by immunoSEQ multiplex PCR, and TCRdb holds only the in-frame ones, with some missing. The sample carries 450,000 to 700,000 clones, over 95% recorded once. In the naive CD8 group, cells lacked CD45RO and were positively selected for CCR7, so terminally differentiated effector memory CD45RA+ cells were left out. Specimen: naive CD8+ T cells sorted from blood. These receptors all come from a young woman in good health.

The chain employs TRBV10-3 and TRBJ1-1; possibly TRBD1 for D (5 bases). The CDR3 loop spans 14 amino acids. Germline CDR1 reads ENHRY; CDR2 reads SYGVKD. The CDR3 here is CAIQEERGSTEAFF. CDR3 in DNA: TGTGCTATACAGGAGGAAAGGGGCAGCACTGAAGCTTTCTTT.

The rearrangement links TRBV10-1 to TRBJ1-1, with D tentatively TRBD1 (5 bases). The germline gives CDR1 WNHNN, CDR2 SYGVQD (reference sequence). This CDR3 has 17 residues. V was pared by 6 bases and J by 4 bases, with 24 bases between. The CDR3 coding sequence is TGCGCCAGCAGCTCTAAAAAACTCGGGGGGAAGATCACTGAAGCTTTCTTT. Its translation: CASSSKKLGGKITEAFF.

In regard to this clone: The sample has other DNA sequences that encode this CDR3 too. The genes are TRBV28 and TRBJ2-7; D gene uncertain. This CDR3 has 11 amino acids. Trimming took 3 bases from V and 4 from J, leaving 4 bases between them. Germline CDR1 MDHEN, CDR2 SYDVKM. CDR3 region: CASSFSYEQYF. Here the CDR3 DNA reads TGTGCCAGCAGTTTTAGTTACGAGCAGTACTTC.

Written as DNA, the CDR3 is TGTGCCAGCAGGCTACCGGGACAGGGTGAAAAGACCCAGTACTTC. Amino acid sequence: CASRLPGQGEKTQYF. The V gene is TRBV6-5, the J gene TRBJ2-5, with TRBD1 matching over 9 bases. The CDR3 covers 15 residues. Trimming cost V 6 bases and J 6 bases; bases outside gene matches: 11. The germline CDR1 and CDR2 sequences are MNHEY and SVGAGI.

The chain recombines TRBV7-9 with TRBJ1-4; no clear D gene. V lost 5 bases, J lost 7 bases, and 14 bases lay in between. Germline assignment: CDR1 SEHNR and CDR2 FQNEAQ (reference sequence). The CDR3 covers 14 residues. The CDR3 region has the DNA TGTGCCAGCAGCCACGACCTCGGTAGTGAAAAACTGTTTTTT. Translated, it gives CASSHDLGSEKLFF.

The chain links TRBV2 to TRBJ2-3; TRBD2 agrees at 12 bases. The V gene end was trimmed by 7 bases and the J gene end by 2 bases; junction bases not matched to a gene: 7. CDR3 length: 16 residues. Germline V CDR1 and CDR2: SNHLY, FYNNEI. The CDR3 loop reads CASTPGLAGNTDTQYF. CDR3 nucleotides: TGTGCCAGCACCCCCGGACTAGCGGGGAACACAGATACGCAGTATTTT. Full variable domain (remainder filled in from reference TRBV2 and TRBJ2-3): EPEVTQTPSHQVTQMGQEVILRCVPISNHLYFYWYRQILGQKVEFLVSFYNNEISEKSEIFDDQFSVERPDGSNFTLKIRSTKLEDSAMYFCASTPGLAGNTDTQYFGPGTRLTVL.

This chain joins TRBV11-2 and TRBJ2-1, with 7 positions matching TRBD2. Looked up from germline, CDR1 is SGHAT and CDR2 is FQNNGV. Trimming took 0 bases from V and 0 from J; bases not matched to a gene: 5. CDR3 length: 17 residues. The CDR3 DNA follows: TGTGCCAGCAGCTTAGATCTGGGCGGGAGCTCCTACAATGAGCAGTTCTTC. This encodes CASSLDLGGSSYNEQFF. Variable domain in full (rest from reference TRBV11-2 and TRBJ2-1): EAGVAQSPRYKIIEKRQSVAFWCNPISGHATLYWYQQILGQGPKLLIQFQNNGVVDDSQLPKDRFSAERLKGVDSTLKIQPAKLEDSAVYLCASSLDLGGSSYNEQFFGPGTRLTVL.

The chain links TRBV6-5 to TRBJ2-7; 7 bases line up with TRBD1. The CDR3 consists of 15 residues. The V gene's germline CDR1 is MNHEY and CDR2 SVGAGI. V dropped 2 bases and J dropped 4; count of bases not matched to a gene: 8. The chain's CDR3 is CASSYPRQGIYEQYF. The CDR3 DNA sequence: TGTGCCAGCAGTTACCCCCGACAGGGAATATACGAGCAGTACTTC.

The chain couples TRBV10-2 to TRBJ2-5; 9 nucleotides align to TRBD2. Germline V gives CDR1 WSHSY, CDR2 SAAADI. The CDR3 totals 16 residues. V was pared by 6 bases and J by 4 bases, with 12 bases of the junction left unmatched. The CDR3 sequence is CASSPGDSGSSETQYF. The CDR3 DNA follows: TGCGCCAGCAGCCCTGGTGATAGCGGGAGTTCAGAGACCCAGTACTTC.

This clone was observed once. The genes are TRBV2 and TRBJ2-1; 11 bases agree with TRBD2. J lost 4 bases, V lost 6 bases, and 5 bases had no gene match. Per germline, CDR1 SNHLY and CDR2 FYNNEI. This CDR3 spans 15 amino acids. This chain's CDR3 is CASRIAGGEYNEQFF. The CDR3 coding sequence is TGTGCCAGCAGAATAGCGGGAGGGGAATACAATGAGCAGTTCTTC.

The chain recombines TRBV28 with TRBJ2-1, with 10 bases that match TRBD1. This CDR3 comprises 18 residues. V dropped 6 bases and J dropped 1; count of bases not matched to a gene: 12. Germline CDR1 and CDR2: MDHEN and SYDVKM. CDR3 nucleotide sequence: TGTGCCAGCAGCTCAATTTATACGGGACAGGGGTCCTACAATGAGCAGTTCTTC. It is translated as CASSSIYTGQGSYNEQFF.

J is TRBJ1-4 and V is TRBV2; 7 bases fit TRBD1. CDR1 SNHLY and CDR2 FYNNEI come from the germline V gene. Trimming removed 5 bases from V and 6 bases from J; junction bases left unmatched: 12. The CDR3 contains 16 residues. For the CDR3, the DNA is TGTGCCAGCAGTCTCCAACGACAGGGCGCCTATGAAAAACTGTTTTTT. Encoded protein: CASSLQRQGAYEKLFF. Full variable domain (outside the CDR3, taken from reference TRBV2 and TRBJ1-4): EPEVTQTPSHQVTQMGQEVILRCVPISNHLYFYWYRQILGQKVEFLVSFYNNEISEKSEIFDDQFSVERPDGSNFTLKIRSTKLEDSAMYFCASSLQRQGAYEKLFFGSGTQLSVL.

The rearrangement joins TRBV25-1 to TRBJ2-7; unclear D gene. Looked up from germline, CDR1 is MGHDK and CDR2 is SYGVNS. V was clipped by 4 bases and J by 3 bases, with 10 bases between them. CDR3 length: 13 residues. CDR3 DNA: TGTGCCAGCAGTGGACCCGGAAGCTACGAGCAGTACTTC. Translation gives CASSGPGSYEQYF.

The chain uses TRBV28 and TRBJ2-2; 11 positions agree with TRBD2. The trim removed 2 bases at V and 4 bases at J, leaving 3 bases unmatched. Germline V CDR1 and CDR2: MDHEN, SYDVKM. CDR3 length equals 16 residues. DNA for the CDR3: TGTGCCAGCAGTTTACTAGCGGGAGGAATCACCGGGGAGCTGTTTTTT. This codes for CASSLLAGGITGELFF.

V gene TRBV9 combines with J gene TRBJ2-2; possible D gene TRBD1, 5 bases. V was clipped by 7 bases and J by 2 bases, with 12 bases between them. Germline V lookup: CDR1 SGDLS, CDR2 YYNGEE. The CDR3 extends over 14 amino acids. This CDR3 is CASSGKTNTGELFF. CDR3 sequence (DNA): TGTGCCAGCTCAGGGAAGACAAACACCGGGGAGCTGTTTTTT. The full variable domain, completed using reference TRBV9 and TRBJ2-2, is DSGVTQTPKHLITATGQRVTLRCSPRSGDLSVYWYQQSLDQGLQFLIQYYNGEERAKGNILERFSAQQFPDLHSELNLSSLELGDSALYFCASSGKTNTGELFFGEGSRLTVL.

This rearrangement joins TRBV7-3 to TRBJ1-1; D is unclear. The CDR3 is 14 amino acids. CDR1 is SGHTA and CDR2 is FQGTGA in the germline V gene. The ends were cut back, 5 bases at V and 1 base at J, with 11 bases in the middle. The CDR3 region is CASSDPTANTEAFF. Written as DNA, the CDR3 is TGTGCCAGCAGCGATCCAACAGCGAACACTGAAGCTTTCTTT.

As regards this clone: At one end the junction does not follow the germline gene, possibly because of a read error. The chain employs TRBV6-1 and TRBJ2-3; 10 nucleotides match TRBD2. The germline V gene has CDR1 MNHNS and CDR2 SASEGT. There are 16 residues in the CDR3. The CDR3 is CASSEVLAGFTDTQYF. The CDR3 DNA follows: TGTGCCAGCAGCGAAGTACTAGCGGGGTTCACAGATACGCAGTATTTT.

The CDR3 sequence: CASQREAFYKDTQYF. The CDR3 coding sequence is TGTGCCAGCCAGCGGGAGGCCTTCTATAAAGATACGCAGTATTTT. The gene calls are TRBV6-5 and TRBJ2-3; 9 positions match TRBD2. The CDR3 has 15 amino acids. V was pared by 8 bases and J by 5 bases, with 11 bases of the junction left unmatched. Germline CDR1 MNHEY, CDR2 SVGAGI.